The 12 T cell receptor beta chains reported below all come from one sample, sequenced in a study of CD8 T cells in Susac syndrome. RNA was extracted with the RNeasy kit, and a quantity of roughly 0.5 to 1 ug was reverse transcribed using random hexamers. TCRdb redid the calling of the immunoSEQ multiplex PCR reads with MiXCR, one entry per CDR3 protein. Of around 270,000 distinct CDR3 sequences listed, approximately 89% were seen once; the top ten hold more than 0.15%. The specimen sequenced was CD8+ T cells from PBMCs. The receptor set was obtained from a human donor with multiple sclerosis.

The chain has TRBV9 and TRBJ2-1; a possible D gene is TRBD1 (6 bases). Germline values: CDR1 SGDLS, CDR2 YYNGEE. CDR3 length: 15 residues. The germline V and J ends were trimmed by 4 bases and 5 bases, with 16 bases remaining between them. The CDR3 region has the DNA TGTGCCAGCAGCTTAGCCGGGACAACAGACAATGAGCAGTTCTTC. This gives the protein CASSLAGTTDNEQFF.

This rearrangement joins TRBV20-1 to TRBJ1-2; D call uncertain. V was shortened by 1 base and J by 12 bases, with 9 bases between the two germline ends. Germline V lookup: CDR1 DFQATT, CDR2 SNEGSKA (reference sequence). This CDR3 spans 10 amino acids. Here the CDR3 reads CSARGVMHTF. CDR3 nucleotides: TGCAGTGCTAGAGGCGTTATGCACACCTTC.

Regarding this clonotype: Germline is not matched at one junction end, which may reflect a read error. J is TRBJ1-2 and V is TRBV4-1; D remains unclear. Germline V gene lookup returns CDR1 MGHRA and CDR2 YSYEKL. CDR3 size: 12 residues. The chain's CDR3 is CASSQPLTARSF. In DNA form, the CDR3 reads TGCGCCAGCAGCCAACCCTTAACAGCTAGGTCCTTC.

The rearrangement links TRBV23-1 to TRBJ1-2, with TRBD1 matching 7 bases. TRBV23-1 qualifies as an ORF whose function is uncertain. V lost 6 bases to trimming and J lost 2 bases; unmatched junction nucleotides: 6. This CDR3 comprises 14 residues. CDR3: CASSHRDSNYGYTF. In nucleotides, the CDR3 is TGCGCCAGCAGCCACCGGGACAGCAACTATGGCTACACCTTC.

This chain links TRBV4-2 with TRBJ1-1; 7 bases match TRBD1. CDR1 and CDR2 (germline): LGHNA, YNFKEQ. V shed 0 bases, J shed 6 bases, and the junction held 13 bases outside the gene matches. The CDR3 is 17 amino acids. DNA for the CDR3: TGTGCCAGCAGCCAAGATACAGGGGTTGGAATGTTCCCTGAAGCTTTCTTT. Its translation: CASSQDTGVGMFPEAFF.

This clonotype was seen more than once but under ten times. The chain employs TRBV6-1 and TRBJ1-2; D is unclear. The CDR3 consists of 14 residues. The germline CDR1 and CDR2 sequences are MNHNS and SASEGT. V was clipped by 4 bases and J by 1 base, with 10 bases between them. The CDR3 sequence is CASSGHSINYGYTF. The CDR3 DNA reads as TGTGCCAGCAGTGGACACAGCATTAACTATGGCTACACCTTC.

The rearrangement joins TRBV24-1 to TRBJ2-2, with D uncertain. The CDR3 extends over 15 amino acids. Germline V gene lookup returns CDR1 KGHDR and CDR2 SFDVKD. Trimming pared 1 base from V and 7 bases from J, leaving 12 bases between. The CDR3 DNA reads TGTGCCACCAGTGATTTTACGGAGATTGGCGGGGAGCTGTTTTTT. Translation: CATSDFTEIGGELFF.

The chain couples TRBV27 to TRBJ1-2; weak D call: TRBD1 (5 bases). The CDR3 has 15 amino acids. Trimming pared 3 bases from V and 3 bases from J, leaving 14 bases between. CDR1 is MNHEY, CDR2 SMNVEV, per germline (reference sequence). As DNA, the CDR3 is TGTGCCAGCAGTTTGGGTCTAGACAGCCACTATGGCTACACCTTC. It yields the protein CASSLGLDSHYGYTF.

This chain connects TRBV4-3 to TRBJ1-1; TRBD1 matches at 7 bases. Germline values: CDR1 LGHNA, CDR2 YSLEER. V trimming: 2 bases; J trimming: 5 bases; junction bases outside the gene matches: 5. The CDR3 spans 14 residues. The DNA of the CDR3 is TGCGCCAGCAGCCAAACGACAGGGTGGACTGAAGCTTTCTTT. This encodes CASSQTTGWTEAFF.

CDR3 nucleotides: TGTGCCAGCAGCCTAGGGACTAGCGGTAGCACAGATACGCAGTATTTT. This codes for CASSLGTSGSTDTQYF. This sequence joins TRBV7-6 and TRBJ2-3, with 11 bases aligning to TRBD2. Trimming took 5 bases from V and 0 from J; bases not matched to a gene: 4. CDR1 is SGHVS and CDR2 is FNYEAQ in the germline V gene. The CDR3 is 16 residues long.

The J gene is TRBJ2-3, the V gene TRBV28, with D unresolved. The CDR3 runs to 14 residues. Germline-derived CDR1 and CDR2 are MDHEN and SYDVKM. The V gene lost 3 bases and the J gene lost 2 bases, with 9 bases spanning the gap. The CDR3 protein is CASSFPGATDTQYF. The CDR3 DNA is TGTGCCAGCAGTTTCCCCGGCGCCACAGATACGCAGTATTTT.

The rearrangement uses TRBV4-3 and TRBJ1-1; D is ambiguous. Trimming took 0 bases from V and 0 from J, leaving 8 bases between them. CDR3 size: 15 residues. The V gene's germline CDR1 is LGHNA and CDR2 YSLEER. The CDR3 loop is CASSQELSLNTEAFF. The CDR3 DNA reads TGCGCCAGCAGCCAAGAACTGAGTTTGAACACTGAAGCTTTCTTT.